The sequence of this TCR beta chain was determined in a study of shared clonotypes between healthy human individuals. Some clones are missing from TCRdb's copy, which holds only in-frame ones; the method was immunoSEQ multiplex PCR. The data hold more than 1.2 million clones, with approximately 98.5% observed a single time. Germline assignment: CDR1 LNHNV and CDR2 YYDKDF (reference sequence). This CDR3 region has 18 residues. Between the trimmed V and J ends, which lost 5 bases and 0 bases, there was a span of 22 bases. The sequenced material came from naive CD4+ T cells sorted from blood. Subset reported: CD45RA+ positively selected. The sequence was collected from a man aged 25-40 years in good health. The rearrangement links TRBV15 to TRBJ1-1; TRBD1 might be the D (6 bases). The CDR3, as DNA: TGTGCCACCAGCGTTACCGCGGGGACAATCTCGGTGAACACTGAAGCTTTCTTT. This encodes CATSVTAGTISVNTEAFF.